This T cell receptor (beta chain) was observed in a study of T cells in Graves' hyperthyroidism and ophthalmopathy. Germline V gene lookup returns CDR1 SQVTM and CDR2 ANQGSEA. The V and J ends lost 7 bases and 3 bases, in that order; junction bases with no gene match: 3. The CDR3 contains 12 residues. By share, this clonotype ranks as medium-sized. Regions amplified from RNA transcripts were the TCR beta CDR3 regions. HTBI primers were employed in a first-round RT-PCR of the TCR CDR3. TCRdb reprocessed the multiplex PCR reads with MiXCR, giving one entry per CDR3 protein. There are 40,000 to 65,000 distinct CDR3 sequences in the sample; less than 60% occur only once, and approximately 9% lies in the top ten.

This clonotype was obtained from a woman in her fifties or sixties with Graves' ophthalmopathy. The chain combines TRBV29-1 with TRBJ2-1; 7 bases match TRBD1. Material for sequencing was blood. CDR3 in DNA: TGCAGCGACAGGGGAATCTACAATGAGCAGTTCTTC. Residues: CSDRGIYNEQFF.